One T cell receptor beta chain is described in this entry. Its specificity is not known. The data originate from a study of human T cells and chemical hapten exposure. Study details: Reading of the patch tests, which applied 0.01% DPC to the upper back, occurred at 6 days.

In germline, CDR1 is DFQATT, CDR2 SNEGSKA (reference sequence). V was pared by 6 bases and J by 10 bases, with 19 bases between. The CDR3 totals 13 residues. Study-wide results and limits: The number of TCRs above 1 in 1000 frequency did not change after DPC sensitization.

Noted time point: patch test 3, about 24 weeks after DPC sensitization. Specified treatment: therapeutic diphenylcyclopropenone sensitization with weekly scalp DPC. Before extraction, the whole blood was not fractionated, and total RNA was taken from it. TCRdb itself ran the RACE reads through MiXCR, one entry per CDR3 protein. The repertoire holds tens of thousands of distinct CDR3 sequences, with 9% to 9.5% as singletons. This clonotype originated in a man aged 50-60 years with alopecia areata. Some clones in this sample may be carry-over from other donors' samples. V is TRBV20-1 and J is TRBJ2-1; tentatively, D is TRBD1 or TRBD2 (6 bases each). Sequencing used whole blood, obtained in connection with sensitization to the hapten diphenylcyclopropenone (DPC). CDR3 DNA sequence: TGCAGTGCACCCCTGGGGGGCCGGAAGGAGCAGTTCTTC. It translates to CSAPLGGRKEQFF.